This T cell receptor beta chain was captured in a study of T cell responses to AZD1222 COVID-19 vaccine (dated by TCRdb to the early 2020s). Concerning the study at large: AZD1222 recipients whose second dose came at about 4 weeks and those whose second dose came at about 12 weeks were combined into one group, since spike-specific TCR depth and breadth did not differ between the two schedules. TCR sequencing covered over 230 trial participants: 200 to 210 given two doses of AZD1222 and 26 given two doses of MenACWY control vaccine. Trial participants were enrolled by age into subgroups of 18-55, 56-69 and 70-plus years, and around 150, 29 and 61 TCR-sequenced participants, respectively, were included in these subgroups.

From the cysteine up to the phenylalanine, the CDR3 has a length of 14 residues. The CDR3 DNA has 42 bases and is translated from base 1. The germline V gene (reference sequence) gives CDR1 as LNHNV and CDR2 as YYDKDF. At the junction V is shortened by 0 bases and J by 6 bases, with 9 bases in between. General conclusions and limits of the study: Because no day 14 peak-response samples were available, repertoires were characterized only after the peak T cell response. Conclusions about previously exposed vaccinees are limited, since just a handful of AZD1222 recipients were seropositive for SARS-CoV-2 at baseline. Reportedly, almost half of the unique spike-specific TCRs recognized epitopes lying outside the regions that are mutated in the B.1.351 and B.1.1.7 variants. Participants were mostly white British and included more females than males, and it was suggested by the authors that clonal diversity may have been underestimated. Vaccine-associated CD4 TCRs spanned the whole spike protein, with dominant responses in regions 160-218 and 743-854. The 56-69-year group was small, and its depth increase did not reach significance, likely because of low power. Spike-specific TCR breadth and depth rose significantly after two AZD1222 doses compared with day 0 and with MenACWY recipients.

The time point label of this sample denotes: baseline before first vaccination. Vaccinee samples were obtained from the UK trials COV001 and COV002, which included a single-blind randomized controlled phase 2/3 trial of AZD1222 (ChAdOx1 nCoV-19) in healthy adults. For TCRbeta chain sequencing, PBMC samples were collected from trial participants at day 0 and at day 28 after the second dose. The CDR3 regions of human TCRbeta chains were analyzed by immunosequencing. Processing in the source paper ran as follows. TCRs in the repertoires were compared against a reference library of SARS-CoV-2-specific TCRs that had been generated with the MIRA antigen-specificity platform. Breadth meant the fraction of unique TCRs that were SARS-CoV-2-associated, whereas depth meant the fraction of total T cells that were SARS-CoV-2-associated. Each spike-specific TCR was assigned to its reactive spike region and to a CD4 or CD8 class using the MIRA data. Log10-transformed breadth and depth values were compared by one-way ANOVA with Sidak's multiple comparisons tests. Imported from immuneACCESS, the table was reduced by TCRdb to in-frame sequences with V and J called. These copies leave out some clones; in studies compared against another copy, an unresolved V gene accounts for under half, and the cause of the remainder is not known. V and J calls and clone size come straight from that table; D and trimming were deduced from the DNA. This sample lists roughly 99,000 clones; roughly 90% were detected once. 6.6% of the sample comes from the top ten.

About this clone: No cognate antigen has been identified for it. No much larger clone exists at a distance of one base, and base qualities are not known.

This receptor was identified in an adult in good health. The rearranged segments are TRBV15 and TRBJ1-5, and possibly TRBD1, on 5 matching bases. Sequenced here: peripheral blood, sampled on day 0 of AZD1222 vaccination. The DNA sequence is given as TGTGCCACCAGCAGAGATAGGGGTTCTCAGCCCCAGCATTTT. It translates to CATSRDRGSQPQHF.